This TCR beta chain originates from a study of PD-1 blockade in classical Hodgkin lymphoma. Profiling relied on immunoSEQ multiplex PCR, and the TCRdb table lists in-frame clones only, not all of them. Here the sample spans around 9,700 clones, about 82% being singletons. Sample time point: cycle 4 day 1 (C4D1), after less than 7 weeks of nivolumab. Every patient had relapsed following autologous stem cell transplantation, and cohorts differed in brentuximab vedotin exposure. Material: peripheral blood mononuclear cells (PBMCs), obtained before the fourth cycle of nivolumab. This receptor was taken from a human donor with classical Hodgkin lymphoma.

The CDR3 DNA reads as TGTGCTAGTGGTCCGGGAAGGGCAGGGAGCAACACCATATATTTT. Translation: CASGPGRAGSNTIYF. The chain combines TRBV12-5 with TRBJ1-3, with a possible D match to TRBD1 (5 bases). CDR3 length: 15 amino acids. Per germline, CDR1 LGHNT and CDR2 FRNRAP. V gave up 5 bases and J gave up 7 bases, with 18 bases separating them.